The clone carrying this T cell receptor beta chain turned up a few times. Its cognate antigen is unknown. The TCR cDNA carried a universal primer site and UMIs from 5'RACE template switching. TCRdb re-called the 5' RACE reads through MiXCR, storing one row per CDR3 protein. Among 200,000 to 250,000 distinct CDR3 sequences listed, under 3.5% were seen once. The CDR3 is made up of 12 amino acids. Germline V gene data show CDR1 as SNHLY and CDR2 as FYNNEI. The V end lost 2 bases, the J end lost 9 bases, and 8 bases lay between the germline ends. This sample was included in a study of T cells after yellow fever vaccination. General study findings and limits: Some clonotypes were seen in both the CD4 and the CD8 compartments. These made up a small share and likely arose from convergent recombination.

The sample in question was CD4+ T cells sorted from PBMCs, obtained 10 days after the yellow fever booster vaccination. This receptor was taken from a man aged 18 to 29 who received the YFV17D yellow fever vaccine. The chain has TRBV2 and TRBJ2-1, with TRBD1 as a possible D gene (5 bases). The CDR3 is CASSERTLEQFF. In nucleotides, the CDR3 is TGTGCCAGCAGTGAACGGACACTTGAGCAGTTCTTC.